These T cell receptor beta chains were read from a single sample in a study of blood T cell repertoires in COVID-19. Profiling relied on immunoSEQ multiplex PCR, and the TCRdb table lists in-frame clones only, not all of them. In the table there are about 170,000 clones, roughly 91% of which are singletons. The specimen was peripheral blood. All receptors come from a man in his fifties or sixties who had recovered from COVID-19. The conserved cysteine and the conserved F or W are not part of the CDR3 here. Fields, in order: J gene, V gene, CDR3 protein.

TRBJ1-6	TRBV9	ASSVDHRGKNSPLH
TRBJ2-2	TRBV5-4	ASSFGQGTTGELF
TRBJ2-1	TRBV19	ASSGLAGFNEQF
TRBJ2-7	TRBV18	ASLPGQGSEQY
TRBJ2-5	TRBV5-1	ASSLAGMETQY
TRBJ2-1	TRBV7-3	ASSLQGQQTYNEQF
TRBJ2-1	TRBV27	ASSSPGGWDEQF
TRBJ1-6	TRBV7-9	ASRLDRGNSPLH
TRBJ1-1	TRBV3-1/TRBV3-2	ASSPGQGRTEAF
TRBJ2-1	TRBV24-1	ATSDSSTSSYNEQF
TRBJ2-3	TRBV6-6	ASSGGLATPSDTQY
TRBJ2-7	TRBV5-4	ASSSLRLGLAGGSYEQY
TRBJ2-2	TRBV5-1	ASDRGGGTGELF
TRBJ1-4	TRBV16	ASSQSWQTTNEKLF
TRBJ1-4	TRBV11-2	ASSATGGDEKLF
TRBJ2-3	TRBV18	ASSPSRGRLAGLTDTQY
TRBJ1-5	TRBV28	ASSLNSEGPQH
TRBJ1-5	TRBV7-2	ASSTRQGGANQPQH
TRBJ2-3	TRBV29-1	SGLAGADTQY
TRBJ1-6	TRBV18	ASSSRQGRNSPLH
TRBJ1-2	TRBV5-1	ASSLGDSLANYGYT
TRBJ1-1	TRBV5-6	ASSFLLDSEAF
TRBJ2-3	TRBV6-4	ASRQEPRTDTQY
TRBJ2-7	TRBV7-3	ASSLGQEQY
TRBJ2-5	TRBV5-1	ASSTLTDPKETQY
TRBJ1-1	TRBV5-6	ASSLGQGARTEAF
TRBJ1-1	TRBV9	ASSGPRDRGLFGTEAF
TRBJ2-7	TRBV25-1	ASSDPAGTSYEQY
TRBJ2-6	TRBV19	ASSIDGLSGANVLT
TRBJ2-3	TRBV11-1	ASSAAGTSGDDTQY
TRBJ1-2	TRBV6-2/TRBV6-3	ASSYGLGLGYT
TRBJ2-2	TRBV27	ASKRDIGTGELF
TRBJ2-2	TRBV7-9	ASSGADRGYTGELF
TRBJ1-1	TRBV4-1	ASSQGAGTGVNTEAF
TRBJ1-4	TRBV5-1	ASSRGQGGTNEKLF
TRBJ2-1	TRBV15	ATSRRASERTKGNEQF
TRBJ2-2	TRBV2	ASSEKKGAGTGELF